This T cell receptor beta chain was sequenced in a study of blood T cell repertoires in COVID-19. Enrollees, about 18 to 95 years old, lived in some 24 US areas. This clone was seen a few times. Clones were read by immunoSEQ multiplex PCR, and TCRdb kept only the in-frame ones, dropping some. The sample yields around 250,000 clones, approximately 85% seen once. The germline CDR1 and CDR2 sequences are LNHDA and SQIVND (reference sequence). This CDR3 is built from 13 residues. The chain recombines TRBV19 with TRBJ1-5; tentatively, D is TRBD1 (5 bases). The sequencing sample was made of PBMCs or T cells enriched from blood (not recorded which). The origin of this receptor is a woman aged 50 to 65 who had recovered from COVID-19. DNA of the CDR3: TGTGATTCGTTACAGGTTCGCAATCAGCCCCAGCATTTT. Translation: CDSLQVRNQPQHF.